Listed below are T cell receptor beta chains from one sample, sequenced in a study of blood T cell repertoires in COVID-19. Clones were sequenced by immunoSEQ multiplex PCR, and TCRdb holds only the in-frame ones, with some missing. This sample has some 50,000 clones; approximately 84% occur once, and the top ten carry 4.4%. The sequenced sample was peripheral blood. The receptors were gathered from a man aged 50 to 59 with active COVID-19. Both conserved end residues are part of each CDR3. The D gene is left open where the match is weak. For some rows the clone size is stated as once, few or many, or as a class when expanded; others skip it.

d_call,j_call,clone_size,v_call,cdr3_nt,cdr3_aa
NA,TRBJ2-1,NA,TRBV4-3,TGCGCCAGCAGCCCCTCGGGCAATGAGCAGTTCTTC,CASSPSGNEQFF
TRBD1,TRBJ2-7,few,TRBV12-3/TRBV12-4,TGTGCCAGCAGTCCCGGGACAGGGGCCGAGCAGTACTTC,CASSPGTGAEQYF
NA,TRBJ1-4,NA,TRBV6-5,TGTGCCAGCAGTTACTGGGGGCCTGCTAATGAAAAACTGTTTTTT,CASSYWGPANEKLFF
NA,TRBJ2-7,NA,TRBV7-7,TGTGCCAGCAGCTTAGCGGCGGGTTCCCACTACGAGCAGTACTTC,CASSLAAGSHYEQYF
NA,TRBJ1-4,NA,TRBV28,TGTGCCAGCAGTTCCGGGAATGAAAAACTGTTTTTT,CASSSGNEKLFF
NA,TRBJ2-5,NA,TRBV18,TGTGCCAGCTCACCACCGGAGGTGGAGACCCAGTACTTC,CASSPPEVETQYF
NA,TRBJ2-7,few,TRBV27,TGTGCCAGATCCCCCGCGGGACAGACCTACGAGCAGTACTTC,CARSPAGQTYEQYF
TRBD1,TRBJ1-2,NA,TRBV11-2,TGTGCCAGCAGCGTCCGGGACAGGGGATACTATGGCTACACCTTC,CASSVRDRGYYGYTF
NA,TRBJ1-2,once,TRBV5-4,TGTGCCAGCAGCGTTGGCATGGCAGGATTATATGGCCCTGGCTACACCTTC,CASSVGMAGLYGPGYTF
TRBD1,TRBJ2-3,NA,TRBV6-4,TGTGCCAGCAGTGACCCCCCGGACAGGAAGTCCACAGATACGCAGTATTTT,CASSDPPDRKSTDTQYF
TRBD1,TRBJ1-2,NA,TRBV7-8,TGTGCCAGCGGCCGGGACAGGAGAAAGAATGGCTACACCTTC,CASGRDRRKNGYTF
NA,TRBJ1-6,few,TRBV5-1,TGCGCCAGCAGCTTTGACAGCTATAATTCACCCCTCCACTTT,CASSFDSYNSPLHF
NA,TRBJ2-7,NA,TRBV15,TGTGCCACCAGCAGGCTGGGAGGCTACGAGCAGTACTTC,CATSRLGGYEQYF
TRBD1,TRBJ2-3,once,TRBV5-4,TGTGCCAGCAGCATACAGGGGGCCCACACAGATACGCAGTATTTT,CASSIQGAHTDTQYF
TRBD2,TRBJ2-1,NA,TRBV10-3,TGTGCCATCAGTGAGTCTCTAGCGGGGGGCCTTAGCTCCTACAATGAGCAGTTCTTC,CAISESLAGGLSSYNEQFF
TRBD1,TRBJ2-7,NA,TRBV28,TGTGCCAGCAGTAGCAGGGGGTCTTACGAGCAGTACTTC,CASSSRGSYEQYF
NA,TRBJ1-6,NA,TRBV18,TGTGCCAGCTCACCTGCGGGAGGGATTAATTCACCCCTCCACTTT,CASSPAGGINSPLHF
NA,TRBJ1-4,NA,TRBV12-3/TRBV12-4,TGTGCCAGCAGTCCCAGGGTGGGAAAACTGTTTTTT,CASSPRVGKLFF
TRBD1,TRBJ2-7,NA,TRBV29-1,TGCAGCGTTCGTTCCGGGACAGGGAGCTCCTACGAGCAGTACTTC,CSVRSGTGSSYEQYF
NA,TRBJ1-5,once,TRBV6-4,TGTGCCAGCAGTGATCCCTCGTGGGGCGGCAGTTATCAGCCCCAGCATTTT,CASSDPSWGGSYQPQHF
TRBD2,TRBJ2-7,NA,TRBV18,TGTGCCAGCTCACAAACTAGCGGACTATCCTACGAGCAGTACTTC,CASSQTSGLSYEQYF
NA,TRBJ1-2,once,TRBV27,TGTGCCAGCAGTTTAACAGCGGGCCGATATGGCTACACCTTC,CASSLTAGRYGYTF
NA,TRBJ2-1,NA,TRBV11-3,TGTGCCAGCAGCTTCGGACACTCCCCGGGGGATGAGCAGTTCTTC,CASSFGHSPGDEQFF
NA,TRBJ1-5,NA,TRBV19,TGTGCCAGTAGTATGGGGCAGGGCAGGCATCAGCCCCAGCATTTT,CASSMGQGRHQPQHF
NA,TRBJ2-1,NA,TRBV5-4,TGTGCCAGCAGCTTGGCTGAGAGGAATGAGCAGTTCTTC,CASSLAERNEQFF
TRBD1,TRBJ1-5,NA,TRBV19,TGTGCCAGTAGCCCGACAGGGGGCGGCAATCAGCCCCAGCATTTT,CASSPTGGGNQPQHF
TRBD1,TRBJ1-2,NA,TRBV10-3,TGTGCCATCAGTGAGTCCGGACAGGGGACCCAATATGGCTACACCTTC,CAISESGQGTQYGYTF
TRBD2,TRBJ2-7,NA,TRBV15,TGTGCCACCAGCCCCCGCCACGGGGAGGGTGGTTACGAGCAGTACTTC,CATSPRHGEGGYEQYF
NA,TRBJ2-7,NA,TRBV19,TGTGCCAGTAGTGTCGCCCGGGACTCCAACTACGAGCAGTACTTC,CASSVARDSNYEQYF
TRBD1,TRBJ1-2,few,TRBV2,TGTGCCAGCAAAGGACAGGGGTTCGACTATGGCTACACCTTC,CASKGQGFDYGYTF
TRBD1,TRBJ1-2,NA,TRBV19,TGTGCCAGTAGTATCGGACAGGGGTCGAGCGGCTACACCTTC,CASSIGQGSSGYTF
NA,TRBJ1-1,NA,TRBV5-1,TGCGCCAGCAGGCCGAACAGCCTCACGAACACTGAAGCTTTCTTT,CASRPNSLTNTEAFF
NA,TRBJ1-5,NA,TRBV6-6,TGTGCCAGCAGTTACTCGGTTAGGGGTGGCAATCAGCCCCAGCATTTT,CASSYSVRGGNQPQHF
NA,TRBJ1-4,NA,TRBV4-2,TGTGCCAGCAGCCAAAACAGTGCAACTAATGAAAAACTGTTTTTT,CASSQNSATNEKLFF
TRBD1,TRBJ2-5,NA,TRBV5-4,TGTGCCAGCAGCTGGGGACAGGGGCAAGAGACCCAGTACTTC,CASSWGQGQETQYF
NA,TRBJ2-2,NA,TRBV28,TGTGCCAGCAGTTCGGGGGGCTCGGTCGGGGAGCTGTTTTTT,CASSSGGSVGELFF
NA,TRBJ2-7,NA,TRBV5-1,TGCGCCAGCAGCTTGGGCCCTACCACGGAGCAGTACTTC,CASSLGPTTEQYF
TRBD1,TRBJ2-1,NA,TRBV18,TGTGCCAGCTCACCAGGGACAGGGTCCTACAATGAGCAGTTCTTC,CASSPGTGSYNEQFF
TRBD2,TRBJ2-2,NA,TRBV6-5,TGTGCCACCCTCGGGAGGGGCGGGACCGGGGAGCTGTTTTTT,CATLGRGGTGELFF
TRBD2,TRBJ2-2,NA,TRBV27,TGTGCCAGCAGTCACGGACTAGTTTACACCGGGGAGCTGTTTTTT,CASSHGLVYTGELFF
TRBD1,TRBJ1-5,once,TRBV19,TGTGCCAGTAGTATAGGTTGGGAAGGGGGCCGAGAGCCCCAGCATTTT,CASSIGWEGGREPQHF